This entry lists 32 T cell receptor beta chains sequenced from one sample in a study of T cell responses to AZD1222 COVID-19 vaccine. Measured with immunoSEQ multiplex PCR; TCRdb has only the in-frame clones, and not every one. The data contain some 150,000 clones, about nine tenths of them seen just once; the ten biggest clones take up 1.5% to 2%. This specimen was peripheral blood, taken on day 0 of AZD1222 vaccination. These receptors originate from an adult in good health.

The chain employs TRBV28 and TRBJ2-5; 10 bases are shared with TRBD2. Germline assignment: CDR1 MDHEN and CDR2 SYDVKM. The CDR3 is 17 residues long. Germline trimming cut 11 bases from V and 2 bases from J; bases unmatched to any gene: 17. CDR3 residues: CAVSLPPSGSDQETQYF. The CDR3 coding sequence is TGTGCCGTATCCCTCCCCCCTAGCGGGAGTGATCAAGAGACCCAGTACTTC.

The genes are TRBV4-3 and TRBJ2-1; no definite D call. The CDR3 spans 17 residues. The V end lost 1 base, the J end lost 0 bases, and 13 bases lay between the germline ends. Germline V lookup: CDR1 LGHNA, CDR2 YSLEER. The chain's CDR3 is CASSQVGADGSYNEQFF. CDR3 coding DNA: TGCGCCAGCAGCCAAGTGGGTGCTGATGGCTCCTACAATGAGCAGTTCTTC.

This clone appeared a single time. V is TRBV5-4 and J is TRBJ2-1, with 9 bases identical to TRBD2. The CDR3 totals 16 residues. The ends lost 4 bases at V and 5 bases at J; junction bases unmatched: 10. The germline CDR1 and CDR2 sequences are SGHNT and YYREEE (reference sequence). The CDR3 DNA reads TGTGCCAGCAGCCCGAGTGCGGGAGGGTTAAACAATGAGCAGTTCTTC. Its protein is CASSPSAGGLNNEQFF.

The chain uses TRBV18 and TRBJ2-5, with 11 nucleotides matching TRBD2. CDR1 is KGHSH and CDR2 is LQKENI in the germline V gene. This CDR3 is 15 amino acids long. Losses at the gene ends were 1 base for V and 2 bases for J; bases not matched to a gene: 0. CDR3 amino acids: CASSPLAGGQETQYF. DNA of the CDR3: TGTGCCAGCTCACCACTAGCGGGAGGGCAAGAGACCCAGTACTTC.

The genes are TRBV4-3 and TRBJ2-7, with D uncertain. The CDR3 extends over 12 amino acids. Trimming took 0 bases from V and 6 from J, leaving 6 bases between them. Germline lookup yields CDR1 LGHNA and CDR2 YSLEER. Here the CDR3 DNA reads TGCGCCAGCAGCCAAGAGGGTAGCGAGCAGTACTTC. Translating it yields CASSQEGSEQYF.

The chain carries TRBV4-1 and TRBJ2-5; TRBD2 aligns across 7 bases. The CDR3 contains 17 residues. Germline assignment: CDR1 MGHRA and CDR2 YSYEKL. Trimming removed 1 base from V and 2 bases from J; junction bases left unmatched: 10. The chain's CDR3 is CASSQGDLAEGQETQYF. The CDR3 bases are TGCGCCAGCAGCCAAGGAGACCTAGCGGAGGGGCAAGAGACCCAGTACTTC.

This rearrangement joins TRBV7-9 to TRBJ1-1; D may be TRBD1 (6 bases). Germline loops: CDR1 SEHNR, CDR2 FQNEAQ (reference sequence). This CDR3 comprises 14 residues. V lost 5 bases and J 5 bases, leaving 15 bases between the germline ends. CDR3 residues: CASSPLGAATEAFF. The CDR3 nucleotides read TGTGCCAGCAGCCCCTTGGGGGCCGCGACTGAAGCTTTCTTT.

This chain links TRBV6-6 with TRBJ2-1, with 7 bases identical to TRBD2. Per germline, CDR1 MNHNY and CDR2 SVGAGI (reference sequence). CDR3 length: 13 amino acids. Trimming took 5 bases from V and 7 from J; bases not matched to a gene: 5. The CDR3 protein is CASSTLAVNEQFF. CDR3 nucleotides: TGTGCCAGCAGTACTCTAGCGGTAAATGAGCAGTTCTTC.

In DNA form, the CDR3 reads TGTGCCAGCAGTGATGGACAGGGACGGCAATCACCCCTCCACTTT. It is translated as CASSDGQGRQSPLHF. The gene calls are TRBV6-1 and TRBJ1-6, with 8 bases aligning to TRBD1. J lost 10 bases, V lost 3 bases, and 8 bases had no gene match. Germline loops: CDR1 MNHNS, CDR2 SASEGT. CDR3 length: 15 amino acids.

Here the CDR3 DNA reads TGTGCCAGCAGTTTAGAAAACTATGGCTACACCTTC. This gives the protein CASSLENYGYTF. This chain links TRBV28 with TRBJ1-2; D unclear. Trimming took 2 bases from V and 2 from J, leaving 3 bases between them. The CDR3 is made up of 12 amino acids. Germline CDR1 reads MDHEN; CDR2 reads SYDVKM.

The chain couples TRBV6-1 to TRBJ2-2; the match to TRBD1 covers 8 bases. V lost 3 bases and J lost 0; bases outside the gene matches: 3. CDR1 and CDR2 (germline): MNHNS, SASEGT. The CDR3 contains 16 residues. Written as DNA, the CDR3 is TGTGCCAGCAGTGACAGGGGGCGCCCGAACACCGGGGAGCTGTTTTTT. It is translated as CASSDRGRPNTGELFF.

V gene TRBV7-9 combines with J gene TRBJ1-3; TRBD1 is a possible D gene (5 bases). This CDR3 region has 16 residues. The germline V and J ends were trimmed by 2 bases and 2 bases, with 13 bases remaining between them. The germline V gene encodes CDR1 SEHNR and CDR2 FQNEAQ (reference sequence). The CDR3 protein is CASSLIGDLPGNTIYF. CDR3 nucleotide sequence: TGTGCCAGCAGCTTAATAGGGGACCTACCTGGAAACACCATATATTTT. The variable domain in full, completed from reference TRBV7-9 and TRBJ1-3, reads DTGVSQNPRHKITKRGQNVTFRCDPISEHNRLYWYRQTLGQGPEFLTYFQNEAQLEKSRLLSDRFSAERPKGSFSTLEIQRTEQGDSAMYLCASSLIGDLPGNTIYFGEGSWLTVV.

V gene TRBV28 combines with J gene TRBJ1-1, with D uncertain. Germline lookup yields CDR1 MDHEN and CDR2 SYDVKM. Trimming cost V 4 bases and J 6 bases, with 24 bases left between them. The CDR3 has 17 residues. The CDR3 is CASSWLVNKLYYSEAFF. The DNA of the CDR3 is TGTGCCAGCAGTTGGTTAGTTAATAAGCTTTACTACTCTGAAGCTTTCTTT.

This sequence joins TRBV6-5 and TRBJ1-5; D unclear. CDR1 is MNHEY, CDR2 SVGAGI, per germline. Between the trimmed V and J ends, which lost 0 bases and 6 bases, there was a span of 6 bases. CDR3 length: 13 residues. The DNA of the CDR3 is TGTGCCAGCAGTTACTCGATGAGTCAGCCCCAGCATTTT. Its translation: CASSYSMSQPQHF.

CDR3 region: CASSFNRGTEAFF. CDR3 DNA: TGTGCCAGCAGCTTTAACAGGGGCACTGAAGCTTTCTTT. The rearrangement uses TRBV7-6 and TRBJ1-1, with 7 bases identical to TRBD1. Trimming took 3 bases from V and 4 from J; bases not matched to a gene: 2. This CDR3 spans 13 amino acids. CDR1 SGHVS and CDR2 FNYEAQ come from the germline V gene.

The CDR3 protein is CSVEVLNTEAFF. As DNA, the CDR3 is TGCAGCGTTGAAGTCCTTAACACTGAAGCTTTCTTT. The chain recombines TRBV29-1 with TRBJ1-1; D not certain. V was pared by 1 base and J by 2 bases, with 5 bases between. CDR3 length equals 12 residues. Per the germline V gene, CDR1 is SQVTM and CDR2 is ANQGSEA.

This chain uses TRBV11-2 with TRBJ2-1; D is unresolved. V was shortened by 1 base and J by 10 bases, with 11 bases between the two germline ends. The germline CDR1 and CDR2 sequences are SGHAT and FQNNGV. There are 13 residues in the CDR3. The CDR3, as DNA: TGTGCCAGCAGCTTAGGCGCGCGGAAAGAGCAGTTCTTC. It is translated as CASSLGARKEQFF.

On this clone itself: Within the sample, other DNA sequences also encode this same CDR3. In DNA, the CDR3 is TGTGCCAGCAGTTCGACACCTAACTATGGCTACACCTTC. It specifies CASSSTPNYGYTF. This chain uses TRBV12-3 or TRBV12-4 with TRBJ1-2; D is uncertain. Trimming cost V 4 bases and J 0 bases, with 6 bases left between them. CDR3 length: 13 residues.

The chain is built from TRBV7-2 and TRBJ2-7; D is unclear. V gave up 1 base and J gave up 7 bases, with 14 bases separating them. The germline V gene encodes CDR1 SGHTA and CDR2 FQGNSA. The CDR3 runs 14 residues. CDR3 in amino acids: CASSLDTVIREQYF. The DNA of the CDR3 is TGTGCCAGCAGCTTAGATACCGTTATAAGGGAGCAGTACTTC.

V gene TRBV4-1 combines with J gene TRBJ2-5; a weak D match, TRBD1 (5 bases). V lost 1 base and J lost 4, with 7 bases in between. Germline values: CDR1 MGHRA, CDR2 YSYEKL. CDR3 length: 13 residues. CDR3 protein: CASSQVRAETQYF. CDR3 nucleotides: TGCGCCAGCAGCCAAGTCAGGGCAGAGACCCAGTACTTC.

V usage is TRBV18 and J usage is TRBJ2-2, with D uncertain. The CDR3 runs 16 residues. Per germline, CDR1 KGHSH and CDR2 LQKENI. V dropped 0 bases and J dropped 1 base, with 9 bases sitting between them. The CDR3 bases are TGTGCCAGCTCACCACCGCGCGACTTGAACACCGGGGAGCTGTTTTTT. It yields the protein CASSPPRDLNTGELFF.

This chain joins TRBV14 and TRBJ1-6; a possible D gene is TRBD1 (6 bases). Germline CDR1 reads SGHDN; CDR2 reads FVKESK. V was trimmed by 0 bases and J by 7 bases, leaving 10 bases between them. This CDR3 is built from 15 residues. The DNA of the CDR3 is TGTGCCAGCAGCCAAGATTATGGGACAAATTCACCCCTCCACTTT. Its translation is CASSQDYGTNSPLHF.

The CDR3 is CASNPLSGYNEQFF. The CDR3 DNA is TGTGCCAGCAACCCTTTATCCGGATACAATGAGCAGTTCTTC. The chain uses TRBV27 and TRBJ2-1; no definite D call. CDR3 length: 14 amino acids. V lost 7 bases and J lost 4, with 14 bases in between. The germline V gene has CDR1 MNHEY and CDR2 SMNVEV (reference sequence).

The V and J genes are TRBV7-6 and TRBJ2-1; TRBD2 matches at 12 bases. V dropped 1 base and J dropped 6; count of bases not matched to a gene: 1. Germline loops: CDR1 SGHVS, CDR2 FNYEAQ. This CDR3 has 15 residues. CDR3 coding DNA: TGTGCCAGCAGCTTAGGACTAGCGGGAGTCAATGAGCAGTTCTTC. Translating it yields CASSLGLAGVNEQFF.

This rearrangement joins TRBV28 to TRBJ1-1, with a possible D match to TRBD1 (5 bases). CDR1 is MDHEN and CDR2 is SYDVKM in the germline V gene. Between the trimmed V and J ends, which lost 7 bases and 4 bases, there was a span of 16 bases. The CDR3 extends over 14 amino acids. The CDR3 loop reads CASMLGTRGTEAFF. CDR3 DNA: TGTGCCAGCATGCTTGGGACCCGGGGCACTGAAGCTTTCTTT.

Only a few counts were recorded for this clone. The V gene is TRBV15, the J gene TRBJ1-4, with D perhaps matching TRBD1 (5 bases). The V gene lost 0 bases and the J gene lost 4 bases, with 9 bases spanning the gap. Germline CDR1 reads LNHNV; CDR2 reads YYDKDF (reference sequence). CDR3 length equals 15 residues. The CDR3 coding sequence is TGTGCCACCAGCAGAGAGAGGGGCTATAATGAAAAACTGTTTTTT. This translates into CATSRERGYNEKLFF.

This clone has a single count. The gene calls are TRBV28 and TRBJ2-1, with 7 bases identical to TRBD2. J was trimmed by 2 bases and V by 7 bases; bases with no gene match: 5. The germline gives CDR1 MDHEN, CDR2 SYDVKM. The CDR3 totals 14 residues. The CDR3 bases are TGTGCCAGCATGGGGAGGGCGGCCTACAATGAGCAGTTCTTC. It encodes CASMGRAAYNEQFF.

The rearrangement uses TRBV2 and TRBJ1-2; TRBD1 might be the D (5 bases). Looked up from germline, CDR1 is SNHLY and CDR2 is FYNNEI. Between the trimmed V and J ends, which lost 1 base and 1 base, there was a span of 13 bases. The CDR3 is made up of 16 amino acids. The CDR3 bases are TGTGCCAGCAGTGAAGATCCCCCCAGGGTTAACTATGGCTACACCTTC. Protein sequence: CASSEDPPRVNYGYTF.

The genes are TRBV27 and TRBJ2-2; D may be TRBD1 (6 bases). V was pared by 4 bases and J by 1 base, with 10 bases between. There are 15 residues in the CDR3. Germline V lookup: CDR1 MNHEY, CDR2 SMNVEV (reference sequence). CDR3 nucleotides: TGTGCCAGCAGTTGGGGGACACTGAACACCGGGGAGCTGTTTTTT. Translation gives CASSWGTLNTGELFF.

The chain couples TRBV6-4 to TRBJ2-2; D is unresolved. Trimming left V 0 bases short and J 6 bases short, with 8 bases between. The CDR3 has 14 residues. In germline, CDR1 is MRHNA, CDR2 SNTAGT. The CDR3 DNA follows: TGTGCCAGCAGTGACTCAGGGCACTCCGGGGAGCTGTTTTTT. Amino acid sequence: CASSDSGHSGELFF.

The chain employs TRBV7-9 and TRBJ2-3, with 8 bases matching TRBD1. V gave up 1 base and J gave up 4 bases; unmatched junction bases: 4. The germline gives CDR1 SEHNR, CDR2 FQNEAQ (reference sequence). This CDR3 is built from 15 residues. CDR3 in amino acids: CASSLVQGDADTQYF. The CDR3 DNA follows: TGTGCCAGCAGCTTAGTACAGGGGGATGCAGATACGCAGTATTTT. Combining the CDR3 with reference TRBV7-9 and TRBJ2-3 gives the whole variable domain DTGVSQNPRHKITKRGQNVTFRCDPISEHNRLYWYRQTLGQGPEFLTYFQNEAQLEKSRLLSDRFSAERPKGSFSTLEIQRTEQGDSAMYLCASSLVQGDADTQYFGPGTRLTVL.

This rearrangement joins TRBV27 to TRBJ1-1, with unresolved D. Germline CDR1 reads MNHEY; CDR2 reads SMNVEV (reference sequence). CDR3 size: 13 residues. The germline V and J ends were trimmed by 6 bases and 1 base, with 9 bases remaining between them. The CDR3 sequence is CASSPTGNTEAFF. The DNA for the CDR3 is TGTGCCAGCAGCCCCACGGGGAACACTGAAGCTTTCTTT.